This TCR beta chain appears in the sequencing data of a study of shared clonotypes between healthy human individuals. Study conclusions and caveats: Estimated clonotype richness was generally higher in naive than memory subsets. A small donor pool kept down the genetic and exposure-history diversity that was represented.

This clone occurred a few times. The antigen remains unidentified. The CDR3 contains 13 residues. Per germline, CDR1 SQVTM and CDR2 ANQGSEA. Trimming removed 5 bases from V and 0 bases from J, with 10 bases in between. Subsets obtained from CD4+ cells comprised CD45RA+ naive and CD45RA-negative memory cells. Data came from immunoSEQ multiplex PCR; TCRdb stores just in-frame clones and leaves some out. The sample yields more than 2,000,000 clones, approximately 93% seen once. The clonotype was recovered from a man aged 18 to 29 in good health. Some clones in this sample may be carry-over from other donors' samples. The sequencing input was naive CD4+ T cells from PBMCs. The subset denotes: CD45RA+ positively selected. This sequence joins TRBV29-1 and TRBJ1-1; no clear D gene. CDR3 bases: TGCAGCGTTAGCGGAGTGCTGAACACTGAAGCTTTCTTT. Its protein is CSVSGVLNTEAFF.